The 11 T cell receptor beta chains below were found in one sample sequenced in a study of T cells in women clearing cervical HPV infection. Clones were sequenced by immunoSEQ multiplex PCR, and TCRdb holds only the in-frame ones, with some missing. The sample has tens of thousands of clones, and its top ten clones hold about 8.6%. Sequencing was done on a sample of blood buffy coat. Every receptor here comes from a woman between 18 and 69 years old with a cervical HPV16 infection that either progressed to CIN3+ or cleared (not recorded which).

In regard to this clone: Read data end 3 residues before the CDR3 end; the end is taken from the germline J gene. The chain uses TRBV30 and TRBJ1-2, with 9 nucleotides matching TRBD1. J gave up 2 bases and V 8 bases, and 6 bases lay outside the gene matches. Per germline, CDR1 GTSNPN and CDR2 SVGIG (reference sequence). The length of the CDR3 is 13 residues. CDR3 amino acids: CARTGGANYGYTF. The part of the CDR3 DNA that was read is TGTGCCAGAACAGGGGGCGCGAACTATGGC.

About this clone itself: The read ends 3 residues shy of where the CDR3 ends; the end is completed using the germline J gene. The chain employs TRBV19 and TRBJ2-4; no reliable D call. The germline V gene encodes CDR1 LNHDA and CDR2 SQIVND (reference sequence). The CDR3 consists of 16 residues. Partial CDR3 DNA: TGTGCCAGTAACGTCGTAGGCAAACATAGCAATCAGCCT. Its translation: CASNVVGKHSNQP. The whole CDR3 sequence reads CASNVVGKHSNQPQYF.

In regard to this clone: The CDR3 goes on 3 residues after the read ends, and that part is filled in from the germline J gene. The chain joins TRBV9 to TRBJ2-3; D is possibly TRBD2 (5 bases). The CDR3 length is 13 residues. Looked up from germline, CDR1 is SGDLS and CDR2 is YYNGEE. V lost 3 bases to trimming and J lost 6 bases, with 11 bases between them. This CDR3 is CASSGGLLDTQYF. CDR3 DNA (partial): TGTGCCAGCAGCGGCGGACTTCTGGATACG. Using reference TRBV9 and TRBJ2-3 for the parts outside the CDR3, the full variable domain is DSGVTQTPKHLITATGQRVTLRCSPRSGDLSVYWYQQSLDQGLQFLIQYYNGEERAKGNILERFSAQQFPDLHSELNLSSLELGDSALYFCASSGGLLDTQYFGPGTRLTVL.

As regards this clone: The CDR3 is cut off 3 residues early in the read; its end comes from the germline J gene. This sequence joins TRBV10-2 and TRBJ2-1; 9 bases are shared with TRBD1. CDR3 size: 17 residues. The V gene end was trimmed by 0 bases and the J gene end by 8 bases; junction bases not matched to a gene: 11. Germline loops: CDR1 WSHSY, CDR2 SAAADI. The covered CDR3 bases are TGCGCCAGCAGTGAGTCAGGGACAGGGTTGAGGAAGGATGAG. Amino acid sequence: CASSESGTGLRKDE. In full, the CDR3 is CASSESGTGLRKDEQFF.

A note on this clone: The read comes to an end 3 residues before the CDR3 does, leaving the germline J gene to fill in the end. The rearrangement joins TRBV7-3 to TRBJ1-1; TRBD1 is a possible D gene (5 bases). The V end was cut by 3 bases, the J end by 2 bases, with 10 bases between. The CDR3 covers 14 residues. Germline CDR1 reads SGHTA; CDR2 reads FQGTGA. The sequenced part of the CDR3 DNA is TGTGCCAGCAGCTTCGACAGCCTCAACACTGAA. Translation gives CASSFDSLNTE. The entire CDR3 is CASSFDSLNTEAFF. The full variable domain, in which reference TRBV7-3 and TRBJ1-1 provide the parts outside the CDR3, is GAGVSQTPSNKVTEKGKYVELRCDPISGHTALYWYRQSLGQGPEFLIYFQGTGAADDSGLPNDRFFAVRPEGSVSTLKIQRTERGDSAVYLCASSFDSLNTEAFFGQGTRLTVV.

Details on this clone: The sequence runs out 3 residues before the end of the CDR3; the remainder is reconstructed from the germline J gene. The rearrangement joins TRBV7-2 to TRBJ1-1; 8 positions match TRBD1. Germline trimming cut 6 bases from V and 5 bases from J; bases unmatched to any gene: 5. Per the germline V gene, CDR1 is SGHTA and CDR2 is FQGNSA. The CDR3 loop spans 13 amino acids. The covered CDR3 bases are TGTGCCAGCAGGTGGGACAGGCGGACTGAA. Translating gives CASRWDRRTE. The CDR3 in full is CASRWDRRTEAFF. Full variable domain (remainder filled in from reference TRBV7-2 and TRBJ1-1): GAGVSQSPSNKVTEKGKDVELRCDPISGHTALYWYRQSLGQGLEFLIYFQGNSAPDKSGLPSDRFSAERTGGSVSTLTIQRTQQEDSAVYLCASRWDRRTEAFFGQGTRLTVV.

Comment on this clone: With the read ending 3 residues before the CDR3 end, the germline J gene is used to fill in that end. The rearrangement links TRBV5-1 to TRBJ2-5, with D hard to call. V gave up 0 bases and J gave up 1 base, with 7 bases separating them. The length of the CDR3 is 14 residues. The germline V gene encodes CDR1 SGHRS and CDR2 YFSETQ. CDR3 DNA, as far as it was read: TGCGCCAGCAGCTTGGGACTCGTCCAAGAGACC. This translates into CASSLGLVQET. The CDR3 in its entirety is CASSLGLVQETQYF.

In the case of this clone: The sequence runs out 3 residues before the end of the CDR3; the remainder is reconstructed from the germline J gene. J is TRBJ2-1 and V is TRBV24-1; TRBD1 agrees at 7 bases. V was clipped by 4 bases and J by 3 bases; unmatched bases: 5. CDR1 and CDR2 (germline): KGHDR, SFDVKD. This CDR3 region has 15 residues. CDR3 amino acids: CATSEDYRGYNEQFF. The sequenced CDR3 bases are TGTGCCACCAGTGAAGACTACAGGGGCTACAATGAG.

In regard to this clone: The sequenced fragment ends 3 residues before the CDR3 boundary, so the rest is inferred from the germline J gene. The rearrangement uses TRBV7-9 and TRBJ2-7; maybe TRBD2 (6 bases). V was pared by 8 bases and J by 2 bases, with 16 bases between. CDR1 is SEHNR and CDR2 is FQNEAQ in the germline V gene (reference sequence). The CDR3 consists of 14 residues. The DNA read from the CDR3 is TGTGCCAGCGCCCCAGGGACTGGAGCCTACGAG. This codes for CASAPGTGAYE. The whole CDR3 protein is CASAPGTGAYEQYF.

Comments on this clone: From the germline J gene comes the end of the CDR3, since the read stops 3 residues before it. V usage is TRBV5-1 and J usage is TRBJ2-1; perhaps TRBD2 as D (5 bases). This CDR3 has 16 residues. CDR1 and CDR2 (germline): SGHRS, YFSETQ. V lost 0 bases and J 1 base, leaving 11 bases between the germline ends. The chain's CDR3 is CASSLDAGGSYNEQFF. The CDR3 bases that were read are TGCGCCAGCAGCTTGGATGCGGGTGGGTCCTACAATGAG.

Turning to this clone: Read sequence stops 3 residues before the CDR3 end, and the germline J gene provides the missing end. The V gene is TRBV20-1, the J gene TRBJ2-3; 12 bases line up with TRBD2. Per the germline V gene, CDR1 is DFQATT and CDR2 is SNEGSKA (reference sequence). Trimming removed 6 bases from V and 6 bases from J; junction bases left unmatched: 4. CDR3 size: 13 residues. CDR3 bases read: TGCAGTGCGAGACTAGCGGGAGTGGATACG. Its translation: CSARLAGVDT. The CDR3 reads in full as CSARLAGVDTQYF.